This is a list of T cell receptor beta chains from one sample in a study of cytomegalovirus exposure and HLA in healthy donors. This table comes from immunoSEQ multiplex PCR, and its TCRdb copy is limited to in-frame clones, with some not included. The sample holds some 170,000 clones; around 81% are singletons and the top ten take just under 5%. Sequenced: PBMCs. Receptors originate from a young woman in good health and CMV-seropositive. The CDR3 runs from the conserved cysteine through the conserved F or W. Each record gives: J gene, V gene, clone size, D gene, CDR3 protein, CDR3 DNA. A D gene is named only where the DNA matches it firmly. Clone size is stated in some rows and not others, as once, few, many or a class when expanded.

J: TRBJ2-5; V: TRBV4-1; size: NA; D: NA; CDR3: CASSRLGRETQYF; DNA: TGCGCCAGCAGCCGTCTAGGCCGAGAGACCCAGTACTTC
J: TRBJ1-2; V: TRBV28; size: NA; D: NA; CDR3: CASSLLAGNYGYTF; DNA: TGTGCCAGCAGTTTATTAGCAGGGAACTATGGCTACACCTTC
J: TRBJ1-2; V: TRBV11-2; size: NA; D: NA; CDR3: CASSQPGHNWKGGYTF; DNA: TGTGCCAGCAGCCAACCGGGACATAATTGGAAGGGTGGCTACACCTTC
J: TRBJ1-2; V: TRBV7-2; size: once; D: NA; CDR3: CASSFATQPYGYTF; DNA: TGTGCCAGCAGCTTCGCCACACAGCCCTATGGCTACACCTTC
J: TRBJ2-3; V: TRBV10-1; size: NA; D: TRBD1; CDR3: CASSEGTGAYRDTDTQYF; DNA: TGCGCCAGCAGTGAAGGGACAGGGGCGTATAGAGACACAGATACGCAGTATTTT
J: TRBJ1-2; V: TRBV9; size: NA; D: TRBD1; CDR3: CASSPRDRDNGYTF; DNA: TGTGCCAGCAGCCCTCGGGACAGGGACAACGGCTACACCTTC
J: TRBJ2-2; V: TRBV29-1; size: NA; D: NA; CDR3: CSVVDTGELFF; DNA: TGCAGCGTTGTCGACACCGGGGAGCTGTTTTTT
J: TRBJ1-6; V: TRBV11-2; size: NA; D: NA; CDR3: CASSLGSPSSPLHF; DNA: TGTGCCAGCAGCTTAGGCAGTCCCTCTTCACCCCTCCACTTT
J: TRBJ2-2; V: TRBV4-2; size: once; D: TRBD1; CDR3: CASSPTRDRGTGELFF; DNA: TGTGCCAGCAGCCCGACGAGAGACAGGGGCACCGGGGAGCTGTTTTTT
J: TRBJ1-2; V: TRBV19; size: NA; D: NA; CDR3: CASSTRGAYYGYTF; DNA: TGTGCCAGTAGTACCCGGGGGGCCTACTATGGCTACACCTTC
J: TRBJ1-2; V: TRBV7-2; size: NA; D: NA; CDR3: CASSVQGTGYTF; DNA: TGTGCCAGCAGCGTTCAGGGGACTGGCTACACCTTC
J: TRBJ1-1; V: TRBV28; size: NA; D: TRBD1; CDR3: CASSTNRGARTEAFF; DNA: TGTGCCAGCAGTACAAACAGGGGGGCGCGAACTGAAGCTTTCTTT
J: TRBJ2-1; V: TRBV11-3; size: NA; D: NA; CDR3: CASSLVSSVYNEQFF; DNA: TGTGCCAGCAGCTTAGTAAGTAGCGTCTACAATGAGCAGTTCTTC
J: TRBJ2-5; V: TRBV7-8; size: NA; D: TRBD2; CDR3: CASSLSGGYQETQYF; DNA: TGTGCCAGCAGCCTCAGCGGGGGGTACCAAGAGACCCAGTACTTC
J: TRBJ2-7; V: TRBV7-2; size: NA; D: TRBD2; CDR3: CASSFGLAGSYEQYF; DNA: TGTGCCAGCAGCTTCGGACTAGCGGGGTCCTACGAGCAGTACTTC
J: TRBJ2-3; V: TRBV5-6; size: NA; D: NA; CDR3: CASSLGGASASDTQYF; DNA: TGTGCCAGCAGCTTGGGAGGGGCTAGCGCATCAGATACGCAGTATTTT
J: TRBJ1-1; V: TRBV15; size: NA; D: NA; CDR3: CATSSTYQQGDTEAFF; DNA: TGTGCCACCAGCAGTACATATCAACAGGGCGACACTGAAGCTTTCTTT
J: TRBJ2-7; V: TRBV7-9; size: NA; D: NA; CDR3: CASSQLYEQYF; DNA: TGTGCCAGCAGCCAATTGTACGAGCAGTACTTC
J: TRBJ2-5; V: TRBV7-7; size: NA; D: NA; CDR3: CASSESRGQGMETQYF; DNA: TGTGCCAGCAGCGAAAGTCGCGGCCAGGGGATGGAGACCCAGTACTTC
J: TRBJ2-3; V: TRBV5-8; size: NA; D: NA; CDR3: CASTSSGSQVTDTQYF; DNA: TGTGCCAGCACCTCCTCTGGCAGTCAAGTCACAGATACGCAGTATTTT
J: TRBJ1-4; V: TRBV18; size: once; D: TRBD1; CDR3: CASSPLRTGLNATNEKLFF; DNA: TGTGCCAGCTCACCACTCCGGACAGGGCTAAATGCAACTAATGAAAAACTGTTTTTT
J: TRBJ2-1; V: TRBV7-9; size: NA; D: NA; CDR3: CASSLGRGGGNEQFF; DNA: TGTGCCAGCAGCTTAGGTAGGGGGGGCGGCAATGAGCAGTTCTTC
J: TRBJ2-3; V: TRBV5-4; size: NA; D: TRBD2; CDR3: CASSGGTSGGAGPF; DNA: TGTGCCAGCAGCGGGGGGACTAGCGGGGGGGCCGGTCCCTTT
J: TRBJ2-7; V: TRBV19; size: NA; D: TRBD1; CDR3: CASSGQGAPEQYF; DNA: TGTGCCAGTAGTGGCCAGGGGGCCCCCGAGCAGTACTTC
J: TRBJ1-1; V: TRBV28; size: NA; D: NA; CDR3: CASSHEAPGQNTEAFF; DNA: TGTGCCAGCAGCCACGAAGCCCCGGGACAGAACACTGAAGCTTTCTTT
J: TRBJ2-5; V: TRBV4-1; size: NA; D: NA; CDR3: CASSQVAAGWETQYF; DNA: TGCGCCAGCAGCCAAGTCGCAGCAGGTTGGGAGACCCAGTACTTC
J: TRBJ2-1; V: TRBV28; size: NA; D: NA; CDR3: CASRKGGELNEQFF; DNA: TGTGCCAGCAGAAAGGGCGGGGAATTGAATGAGCAGTTCTTC
J: TRBJ1-4; V: TRBV6-5; size: NA; D: TRBD1; CDR3: CASRDRDRGEKLFF; DNA: TGTGCCAGCAGGGACCGGGACAGGGGTGAAAAACTGTTTTTT
J: TRBJ2-1; V: TRBV21-1; size: few; D: NA; CDR3: CASRGQGVDEQFF; DNA: TGTGCCAGCAGGGGACAGGGGGTTGATGAGCAGTTCTTC
J: TRBJ1-5; V: TRBV2; size: NA; D: NA; CDR3: CASSGLRDQPQHF; DNA: TGTGCCAGCAGTGGTTTGCGGGATCAGCCCCAGCATTTT
J: TRBJ1-2; V: TRBV7-9; size: NA; D: TRBD1; CDR3: CASSLGEGQVYGYTF; DNA: TGTGCCAGCAGCTTAGGAGAGGGACAGGTCTATGGCTACACCTTC
J: TRBJ2-7; V: TRBV4-1; size: once; D: TRBD1; CDR3: CASSQLTGGTSYEQYF; DNA: TGCGCCAGCAGCCAATTGACAGGGGGGACCTCCTACGAGCAGTACTTC
J: TRBJ2-2; V: TRBV10-3; size: NA; D: TRBD1; CDR3: CAISVSRGPTTVTTTGELFF; DNA: TGTGCCATCAGTGTTTCTAGGGGGCCAACTACCGTAACTACCACCGGGGAGCTGTTTTTT
J: TRBJ2-7; V: TRBV9; size: NA; D: NA; CDR3: CASSPGTSEGEQYF; DNA: TGTGCCAGCAGCCCCGGGACTTCCGAGGGCGAGCAGTACTTC
J: TRBJ2-3; V: TRBV9; size: NA; D: NA; CDR3: CASSPVLGLDTQYF; DNA: TGTGCCAGCAGCCCGGTTCTCGGACTAGATACGCAGTATTTT
J: TRBJ2-7; V: TRBV6-5; size: NA; D: NA; CDR3: CASSWRAGVSEQYF; DNA: TGTGCCAGCAGTTGGCGTGCAGGGGTATCCGAGCAGTACTTC
J: TRBJ1-6; V: TRBV7-9; size: NA; D: NA; CDR3: CASSLSLPNSPLHF; DNA: TGTGCCAGCAGCTTAAGCCTTCCAAATTCACCCCTCCACTTT
J: TRBJ1-1; V: TRBV9; size: NA; D: TRBD1; CDR3: CASSVASRGRTEAFF; DNA: TGTGCCAGCAGCGTAGCTAGCAGGGGGCGGACTGAAGCTTTCTTT
J: TRBJ2-7; V: TRBV7-7; size: NA; D: NA; CDR3: CASSLATGAYEQYF; DNA: TGTGCCAGCAGCTTAGCGACAGGAGCCTACGAGCAGTACTTC
J: TRBJ2-7; V: TRBV5-6; size: NA; D: NA; CDR3: CASSLGKYEQYF; DNA: TGTGCCAGCAGCTTGGGTAAATACGAGCAGTACTTC
J: TRBJ2-1; V: TRBV11-3; size: NA; D: NA; CDR3: CASSLVGGPYNEQFF; DNA: TGTGCCAGCAGCTTAGTGGGGGGACCCTACAATGAGCAGTTCTTC